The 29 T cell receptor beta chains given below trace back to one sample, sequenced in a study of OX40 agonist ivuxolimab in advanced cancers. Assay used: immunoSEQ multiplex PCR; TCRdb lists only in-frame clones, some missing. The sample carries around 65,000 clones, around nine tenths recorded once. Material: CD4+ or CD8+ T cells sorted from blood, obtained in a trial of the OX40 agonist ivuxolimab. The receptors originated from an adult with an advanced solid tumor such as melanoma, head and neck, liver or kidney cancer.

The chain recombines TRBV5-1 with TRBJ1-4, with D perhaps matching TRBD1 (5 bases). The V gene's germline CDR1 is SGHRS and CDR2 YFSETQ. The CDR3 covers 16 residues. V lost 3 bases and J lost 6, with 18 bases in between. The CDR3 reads CASSSEGRLGYEKLFF. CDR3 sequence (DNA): TGCGCCAGCAGCTCAGAGGGACGTCTGGGGTATGAAAAACTGTTTTTT.

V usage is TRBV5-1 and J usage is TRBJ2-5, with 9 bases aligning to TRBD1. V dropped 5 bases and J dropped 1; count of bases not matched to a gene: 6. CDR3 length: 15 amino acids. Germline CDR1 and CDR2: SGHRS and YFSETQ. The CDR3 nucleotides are TGCGCCAGCAGACCCGGGACAGGGATCCAAGAGACCCAGTACTTC. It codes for CASRPGTGIQETQYF.

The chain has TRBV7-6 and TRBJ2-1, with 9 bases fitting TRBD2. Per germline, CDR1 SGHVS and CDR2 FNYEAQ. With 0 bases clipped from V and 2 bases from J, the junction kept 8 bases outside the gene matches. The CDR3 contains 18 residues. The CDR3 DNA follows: TGTGCCAGCAGCTTAGCGGAGGGCCTAGCGGGGACCTACAATGAGCAGTTCTTC. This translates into CASSLAEGLAGTYNEQFF.

Written as DNA, the CDR3 is TGTGCCAGCAGTGAAGACGGGGGGCGGTCGGTCACTGAAGCTTTCTTT. Encoded protein: CASSEDGGRSVTEAFF. The gene calls are TRBV2 and TRBJ1-1; TRBD1 might be the D (6 bases). Trimming left V 1 base short and J 4 bases short, with 16 bases between. This CDR3 is 16 amino acids long. Germline V gives CDR1 SNHLY, CDR2 FYNNEI.

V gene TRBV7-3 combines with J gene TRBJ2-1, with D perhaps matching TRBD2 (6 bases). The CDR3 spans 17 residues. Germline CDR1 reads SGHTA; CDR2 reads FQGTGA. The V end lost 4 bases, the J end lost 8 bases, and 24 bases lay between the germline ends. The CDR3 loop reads CASSSLGAGSSYDEQFF. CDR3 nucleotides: TGTGCCAGCAGCTCCCTCGGGGCGGGGAGTTCCTATGATGAGCAGTTCTTC.

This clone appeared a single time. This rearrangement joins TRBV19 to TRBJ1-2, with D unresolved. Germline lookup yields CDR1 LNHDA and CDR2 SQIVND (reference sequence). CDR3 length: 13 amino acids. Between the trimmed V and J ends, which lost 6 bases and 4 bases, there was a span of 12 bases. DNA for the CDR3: TGTGCCAGTAGCCTAGTAGTAAGCTATGGCTACACCTTC. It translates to CASSLVVSYGYTF.

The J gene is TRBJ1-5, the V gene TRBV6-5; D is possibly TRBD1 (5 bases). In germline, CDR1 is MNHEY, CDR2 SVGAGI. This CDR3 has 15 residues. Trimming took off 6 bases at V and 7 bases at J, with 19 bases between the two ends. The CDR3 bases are TGTGCCAGCAGGCTCAACTCAGGGCTAGGGCAGCCCCAGCATTTT. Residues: CASRLNSGLGQPQHF.

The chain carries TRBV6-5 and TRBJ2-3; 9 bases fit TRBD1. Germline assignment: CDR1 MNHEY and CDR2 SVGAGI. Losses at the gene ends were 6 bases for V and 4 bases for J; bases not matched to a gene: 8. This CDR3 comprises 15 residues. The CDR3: CASSEQGARSDTQYF. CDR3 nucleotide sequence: TGTGCCAGCAGCGAACAGGGGGCGCGTTCAGATACGCAGTATTTT.

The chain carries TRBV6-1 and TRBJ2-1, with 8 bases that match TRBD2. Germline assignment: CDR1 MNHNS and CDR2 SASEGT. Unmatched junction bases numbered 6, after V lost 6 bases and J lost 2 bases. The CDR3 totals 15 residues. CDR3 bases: TGTGCCAGCAGGCCTCCGGGACTAGCCTACAATGAGCAGTTCTTC. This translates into CASRPPGLAYNEQFF.

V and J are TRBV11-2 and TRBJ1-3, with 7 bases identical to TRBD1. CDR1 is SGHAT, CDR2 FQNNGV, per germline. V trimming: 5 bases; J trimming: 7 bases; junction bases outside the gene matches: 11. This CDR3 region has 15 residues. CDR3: CASSDLRQGRNTIYF. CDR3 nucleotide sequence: TGTGCCAGCAGCGACCTGCGACAGGGTCGGAACACCATATATTTT.

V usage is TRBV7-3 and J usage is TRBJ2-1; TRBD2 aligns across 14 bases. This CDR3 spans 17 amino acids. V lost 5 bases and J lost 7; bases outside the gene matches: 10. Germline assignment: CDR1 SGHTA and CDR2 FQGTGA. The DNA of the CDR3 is TGTGCCAGCAGCACGGGACTAGCGGGGGCACTAGGGAATGAGCAGTTCTTC. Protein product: CASSTGLAGALGNEQFF.

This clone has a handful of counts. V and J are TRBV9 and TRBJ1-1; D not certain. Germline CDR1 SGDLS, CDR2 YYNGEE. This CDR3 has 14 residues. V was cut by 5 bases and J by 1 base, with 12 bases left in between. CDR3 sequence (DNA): TGTGCCAGCAGTCCCAGGTGGGGGAACACTGAAGCTTTCTTT. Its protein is CASSPRWGNTEAFF.

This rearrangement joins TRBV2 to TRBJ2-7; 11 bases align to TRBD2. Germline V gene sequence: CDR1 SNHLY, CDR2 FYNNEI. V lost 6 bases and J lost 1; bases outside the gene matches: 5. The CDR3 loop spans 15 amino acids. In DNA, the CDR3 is TGTGCCAGCAGCTCTAGCGGGGGGCCTTCCTACGAGCAGTACTTC. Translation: CASSSSGGPSYEQYF.

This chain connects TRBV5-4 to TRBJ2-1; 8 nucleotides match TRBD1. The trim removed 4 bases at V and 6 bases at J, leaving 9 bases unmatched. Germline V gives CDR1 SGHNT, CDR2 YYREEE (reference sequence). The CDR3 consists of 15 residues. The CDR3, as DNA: TGTGCCAGCAGCGTGCTTCAGGGGGCATTCAATGAGCAGTTCTTC. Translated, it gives CASSVLQGAFNEQFF.

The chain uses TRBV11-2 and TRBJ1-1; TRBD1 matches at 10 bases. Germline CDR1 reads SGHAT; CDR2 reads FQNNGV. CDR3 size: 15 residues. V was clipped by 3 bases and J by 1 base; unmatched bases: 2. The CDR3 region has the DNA TGTGCCAGCAGCTTCGGGACAGGGGCGAACACTGAAGCTTTCTTT. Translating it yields CASSFGTGANTEAFF.

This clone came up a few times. The CDR3 sequence: CASSLGGATGGSPLHF. For the CDR3, the DNA is TGCGCCAGCAGCCTAGGGGGCGCTACGGGAGGGTCACCCCTCCACTTT. The rearrangement uses TRBV5-1 and TRBJ1-6; TRBD1 agrees at 7 bases. The germline V gene has CDR1 SGHRS and CDR2 YFSETQ. The V and J ends lost 4 bases and 10 bases, in that order; junction bases with no gene match: 14. This CDR3 is built from 16 residues. Full variable domain (outside the CDR3, taken from reference TRBV5-1 and TRBJ1-6): KAGVTQTPRYLIKTRGQQVTLSCSPISGHRSVSWYQQTPGQGLQFLFEYFSETQRNKGNFPGRFSGRQFSNSRSEMNVSTLELGDSALYLCASSLGGATGGSPLHFGNGTRLTVT.

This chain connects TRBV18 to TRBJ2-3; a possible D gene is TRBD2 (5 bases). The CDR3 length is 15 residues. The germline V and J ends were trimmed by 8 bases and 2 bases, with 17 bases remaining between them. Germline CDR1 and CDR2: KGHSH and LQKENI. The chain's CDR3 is CASVTTAGFTDTQYF. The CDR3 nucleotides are TGTGCCAGCGTCACCACTGCGGGTTTCACAGATACGCAGTATTTT.

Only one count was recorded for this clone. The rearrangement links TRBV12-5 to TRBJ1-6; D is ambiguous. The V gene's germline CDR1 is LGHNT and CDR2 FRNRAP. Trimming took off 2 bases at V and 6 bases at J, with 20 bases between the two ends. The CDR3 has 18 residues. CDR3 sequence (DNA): TGTGCTAGTGGTTTGAGACGTGCGGGGTTTGACCGTAATTCACCCCTCCACTTT. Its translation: CASGLRRAGFDRNSPLHF.

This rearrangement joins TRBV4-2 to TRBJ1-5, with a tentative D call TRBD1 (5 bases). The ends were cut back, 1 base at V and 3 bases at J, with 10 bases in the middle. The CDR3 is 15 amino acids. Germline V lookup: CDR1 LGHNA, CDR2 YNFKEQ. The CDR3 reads CASSQGGELNQPQHF. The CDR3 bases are TGTGCCAGCAGCCAAGGGGGCGAACTCAATCAGCCCCAGCATTTT.

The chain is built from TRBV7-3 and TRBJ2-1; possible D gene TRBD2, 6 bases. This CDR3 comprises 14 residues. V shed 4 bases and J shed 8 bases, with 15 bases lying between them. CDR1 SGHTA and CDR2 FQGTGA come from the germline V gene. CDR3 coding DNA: TGTGCCAGCAGCTCCTCCCAGGGACTTGATGAGCAGTTCTTC. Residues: CASSSSQGLDEQFF.

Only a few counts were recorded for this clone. DNA for the CDR3: TGTGCCAGCGGCGGACTAGAGAGGACTCATGAGCAGTTCTTC. It yields the protein CASGGLERTHEQFF. The J gene is TRBJ2-1, the V gene TRBV7-8; 7 nucleotides align to TRBD2. V was pared by 8 bases and J by 8 bases, with 12 bases of the junction left unmatched. This CDR3 has 14 amino acids. Germline loops: CDR1 SGHVS, CDR2 FQNEAQ.

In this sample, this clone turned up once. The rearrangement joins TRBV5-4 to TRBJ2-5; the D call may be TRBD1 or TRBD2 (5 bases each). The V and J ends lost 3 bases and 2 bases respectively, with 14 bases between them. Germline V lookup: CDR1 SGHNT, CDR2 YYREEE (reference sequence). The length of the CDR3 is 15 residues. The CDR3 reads CASSSEPGRQETQYF. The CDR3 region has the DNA TGTGCCAGCAGCTCCGAGCCGGGACGGCAAGAGACCCAGTACTTC.

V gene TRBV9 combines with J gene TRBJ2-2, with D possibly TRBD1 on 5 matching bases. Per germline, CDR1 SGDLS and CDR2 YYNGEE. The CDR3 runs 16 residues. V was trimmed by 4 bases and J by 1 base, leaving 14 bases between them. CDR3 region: CASSISTGGNTGELFF. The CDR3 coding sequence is TGTGCCAGCAGCATTAGTACAGGCGGGAACACCGGGGAGCTGTTTTTT.

CDR3 residues: CASSVDPNSYEQYF. The CDR3 DNA follows: TGTGCCAGCAGCGTAGATCCGAACTCCTACGAGCAGTACTTC. J is TRBJ2-7 and V is TRBV9; no firm D call. CDR1 is SGDLS, CDR2 YYNGEE, per germline. Deletions cut 0 bases from V and 0 bases from J, with 7 bases between. The CDR3 is 14 amino acids. Combining the CDR3 with reference TRBV9 and TRBJ2-7 gives the whole variable domain DSGVTQTPKHLITATGQRVTLRCSPRSGDLSVYWYQQSLDQGLQFLIQYYNGEERAKGNILERFSAQQFPDLHSELNLSSLELGDSALYFCASSVDPNSYEQYFGPGTRLTVT.

The CDR3 region is CASSSHRGLGTGELFF. The CDR3 DNA reads as TGTGCCAGCAGCTCCCACAGGGGGCTGGGCACCGGGGAGCTGTTTTTT. The chain carries TRBV7-2 and TRBJ2-2; 9 nucleotides line up with TRBD1. Per germline, CDR1 SGHTA and CDR2 FQGNSA. There are 16 residues in the CDR3. With 4 bases clipped from V and 4 bases from J, the junction kept 7 bases outside the gene matches.

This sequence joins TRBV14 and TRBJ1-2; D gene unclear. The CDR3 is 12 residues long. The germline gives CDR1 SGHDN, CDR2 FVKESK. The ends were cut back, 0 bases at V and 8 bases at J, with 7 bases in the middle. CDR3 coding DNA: TGTGCCAGCAGCCAAGATCGGGGAGGCTACACCTTC. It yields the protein CASSQDRGGYTF. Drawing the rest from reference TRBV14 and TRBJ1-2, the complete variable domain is EAGVTQFPSHSVIEKGQTVTLRCDPISGHDNLYWYRRVMGKEIKFLLHFVKESKQDESGMPNNRFLAERTGGTYSTLKVQPAELEDSGVYFCASSQDRGGYTFGSGTRLTVV.

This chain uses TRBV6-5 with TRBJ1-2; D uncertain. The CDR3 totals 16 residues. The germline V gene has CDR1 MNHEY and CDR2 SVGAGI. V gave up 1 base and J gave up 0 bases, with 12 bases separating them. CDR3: CASSYYRYPANYGYTF. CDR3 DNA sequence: TGTGCCAGCAGTTACTACAGATACCCAGCTAACTATGGCTACACCTTC.

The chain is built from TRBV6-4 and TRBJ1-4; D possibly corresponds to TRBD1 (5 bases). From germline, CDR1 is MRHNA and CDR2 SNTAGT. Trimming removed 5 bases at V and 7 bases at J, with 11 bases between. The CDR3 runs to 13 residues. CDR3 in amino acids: CASSRGSGEKLFF. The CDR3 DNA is TGTGCCAGCAGTCGGGGGTCGGGTGAAAAACTGTTTTTT.

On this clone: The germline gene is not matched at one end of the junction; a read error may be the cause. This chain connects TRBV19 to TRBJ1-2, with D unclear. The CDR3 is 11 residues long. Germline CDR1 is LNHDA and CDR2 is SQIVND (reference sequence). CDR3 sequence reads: CASSIGTYLSF. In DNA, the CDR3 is TGTGCCAGTAGTATTGGCACCTACCTCTCCTTC. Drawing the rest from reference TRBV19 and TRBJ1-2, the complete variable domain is DGGITQSPKYLFRKEGQNVTLSCEQNLNHDAMYWYRQDPGQGLRLIYYSQIVNDFQKGDIAEGYSVSREKKESFPLTVTSAQKNPTAFYLCASSIGTYLSFGSGTRLTVV.